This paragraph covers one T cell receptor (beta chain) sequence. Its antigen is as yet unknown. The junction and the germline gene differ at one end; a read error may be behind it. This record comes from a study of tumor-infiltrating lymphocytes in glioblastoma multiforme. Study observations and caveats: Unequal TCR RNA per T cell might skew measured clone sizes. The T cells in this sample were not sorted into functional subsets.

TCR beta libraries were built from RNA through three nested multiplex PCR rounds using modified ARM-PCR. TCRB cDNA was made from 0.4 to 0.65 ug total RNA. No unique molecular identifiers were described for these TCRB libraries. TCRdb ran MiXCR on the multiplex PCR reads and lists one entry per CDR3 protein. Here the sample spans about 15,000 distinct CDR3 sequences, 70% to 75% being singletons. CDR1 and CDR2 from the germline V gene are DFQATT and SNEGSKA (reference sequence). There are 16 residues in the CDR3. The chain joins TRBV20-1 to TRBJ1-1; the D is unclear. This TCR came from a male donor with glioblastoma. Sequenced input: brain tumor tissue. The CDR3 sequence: CSATNLPWGASTETFF. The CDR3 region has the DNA TGCAGTGCTACCAATTTGCCATGGGGTGCGAGCACTGAAACTTTCTTC.